This T cell receptor beta chain was documented in a study of CD8 T cells in ankylosing spondylitis. Findings of the study overall: A TCR beta motif made of about 8 highly homologous variants seemed typical of ankylosing spondylitis blood.

This clonotype was seen repeatedly, ten times or more. The antigen remains undetermined. V gave up 3 bases and J gave up 0 bases, with 18 bases separating them. Germline CDR1 is MGHDK and CDR2 is SYGVNS. This CDR3 spans 17 amino acids. TCRdb itself ran the 5' RACE reads through MiXCR, one entry per CDR3 protein. The sample consists of 240,000 or so distinct CDR3 sequences, around a tenth of them appearing once. Sequencing used blood, either unsorted or a sorted T cell fraction (not recorded which). This chain joins TRBV25-1 and TRBJ2-7; D remains unclear. This clonotype was sampled from a male donor with ankylosing spondylitis or in good health (not recorded which). The chain's CDR3 is CASSDPTAGSSSYEQYF. CDR3 nucleotide sequence: TGTGCCAGCAGTGACCCCACGGCCGGATCCAGCTCCTACGAGCAGTACTTC.